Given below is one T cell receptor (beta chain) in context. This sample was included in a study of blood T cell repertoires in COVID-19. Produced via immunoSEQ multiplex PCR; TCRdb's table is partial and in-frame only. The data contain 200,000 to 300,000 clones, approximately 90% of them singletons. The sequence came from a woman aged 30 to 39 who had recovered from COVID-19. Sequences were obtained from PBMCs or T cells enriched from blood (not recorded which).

The DNA of the CDR3 is TGTGCCACCCGGACAGGGACGGTAGCGGCTGGGGCCAACGTCCTGACTTTC. This gives the protein CATRTGTVAAGANVLTF. This chain links TRBV19 with TRBJ2-6, with 8 bases identical to TRBD1. The CDR3 runs 17 residues. After removal of 10 bases from V and 2 bases from J, the junction contained 13 bases not matched to a gene. CDR1 and CDR2 from the germline V gene are LNHDA and SQIVND (reference sequence).